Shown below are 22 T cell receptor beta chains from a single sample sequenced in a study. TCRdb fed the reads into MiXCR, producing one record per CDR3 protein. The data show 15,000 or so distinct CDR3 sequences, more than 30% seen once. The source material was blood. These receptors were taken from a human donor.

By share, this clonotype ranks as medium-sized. The CDR3 protein is CASSGTGGYQPQHF. CDR3 bases: TGTGCCAGCAGTGGGACAGGAGGTTATCAGCCCCAGCATTTT. The chain links TRBV2 to TRBJ1-5; 7 nucleotides align to TRBD1. V shed 4 bases and J 5 bases; nucleotides not matched to a gene: 5. The CDR3 has 14 amino acids. Germline CDR1 is SNHLY and CDR2 is FYNNEI.

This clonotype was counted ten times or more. CDR3 sequence (DNA): TGTGCCAGCAGCCAAGTGAGCGGGTACTCCTACAATGAGCAGTTCTTC. Encoded protein: CASSQVSGYSYNEQFF. V usage is TRBV14 and J usage is TRBJ2-1; D is perhaps TRBD2 (6 bases). Germline V CDR1 and CDR2: SGHDN, FVKESK. This CDR3 region has 16 residues. The V and J ends lost 1 base and 0 bases respectively, with 10 bases between them.

CDR3 coding DNA: TGCAGTGCTAGCCCCGTCTCCAGCTCCTACGAGCAGTACTTC. Translating gives CSASPVSSSYEQYF. The gene calls are TRBV20-1 and TRBJ2-7; D is unresolved. CDR1 and CDR2 from the germline V gene are DFQATT and SNEGSKA (reference sequence). The CDR3 sequence is 14 residues long. The V end was cut by 3 bases, the J end by 0 bases, with 12 bases between.

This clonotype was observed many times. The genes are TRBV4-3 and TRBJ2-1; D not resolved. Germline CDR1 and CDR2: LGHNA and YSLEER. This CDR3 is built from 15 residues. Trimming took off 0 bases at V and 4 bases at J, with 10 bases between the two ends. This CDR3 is CASSQDRTSYNEQFF. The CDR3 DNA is TGCGCCAGCAGCCAAGATCGGACGTCGTACAATGAGCAGTTCTTC.

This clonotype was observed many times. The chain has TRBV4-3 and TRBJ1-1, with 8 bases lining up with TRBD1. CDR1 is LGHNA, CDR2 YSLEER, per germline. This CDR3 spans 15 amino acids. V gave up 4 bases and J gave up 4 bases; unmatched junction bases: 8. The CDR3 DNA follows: TGCGCCAGCAGCCTCCAGGACAGGGATGGCACTGAAGCTTTCTTT. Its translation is CASSLQDRDGTEAFF.

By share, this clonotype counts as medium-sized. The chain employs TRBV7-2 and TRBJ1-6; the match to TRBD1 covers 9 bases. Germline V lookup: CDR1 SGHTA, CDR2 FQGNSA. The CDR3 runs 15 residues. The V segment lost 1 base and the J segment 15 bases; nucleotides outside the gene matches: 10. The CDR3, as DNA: TGTGCCAGCAGCTTAGATATGGGACAGGGTAGAAACCTCCACTTT. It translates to CASSLDMGQGRNLHF.

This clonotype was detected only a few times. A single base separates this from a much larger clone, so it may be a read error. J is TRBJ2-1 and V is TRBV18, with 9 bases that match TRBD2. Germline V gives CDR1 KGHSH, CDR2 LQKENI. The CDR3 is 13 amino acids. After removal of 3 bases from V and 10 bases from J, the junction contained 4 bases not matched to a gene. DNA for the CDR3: TGTGCCAGCTCACCTGGGACTAGCTACGAGCAGTTCTTC. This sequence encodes CASSPGTSYEQFF.

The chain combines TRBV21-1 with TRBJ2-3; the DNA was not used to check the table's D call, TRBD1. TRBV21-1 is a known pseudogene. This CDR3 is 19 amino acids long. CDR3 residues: CASSKLTGGTPLGTDTQYF. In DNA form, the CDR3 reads TGTGCCAGCAGCAAGCTTACAGGGGGCACACCTCTTGGCACAGATACGCAGTATTTT.

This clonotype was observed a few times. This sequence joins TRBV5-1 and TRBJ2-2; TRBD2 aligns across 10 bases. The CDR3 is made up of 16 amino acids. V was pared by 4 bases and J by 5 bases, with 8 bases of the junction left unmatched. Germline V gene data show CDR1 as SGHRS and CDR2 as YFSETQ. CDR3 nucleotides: TGCGCCAGCAGCCCCTCGCTAGCGGGGGCAACCGGGGAGCTGTTTTTT. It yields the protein CASSPSLAGATGELFF.

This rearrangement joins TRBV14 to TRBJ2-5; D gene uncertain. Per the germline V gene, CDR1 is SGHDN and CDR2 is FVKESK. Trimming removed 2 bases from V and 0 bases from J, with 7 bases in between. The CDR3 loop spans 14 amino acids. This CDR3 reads CASSQHSDQETQYF. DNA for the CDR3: TGTGCCAGCAGCCAACATAGTGACCAAGAGACCCAGTACTTC.

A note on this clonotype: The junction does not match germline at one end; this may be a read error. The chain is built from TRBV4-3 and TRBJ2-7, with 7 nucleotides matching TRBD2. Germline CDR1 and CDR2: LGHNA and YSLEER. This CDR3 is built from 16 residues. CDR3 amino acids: CAGSQVSAGEQYEQYF. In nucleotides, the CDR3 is TGTGCCGGCAGCCAAGTATCGGCGGGAGAGCAGTACGAGCAGTACTTC.

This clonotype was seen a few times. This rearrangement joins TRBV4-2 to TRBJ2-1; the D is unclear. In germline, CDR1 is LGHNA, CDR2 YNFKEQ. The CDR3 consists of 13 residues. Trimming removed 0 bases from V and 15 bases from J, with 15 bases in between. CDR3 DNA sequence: TGTGCCAGCAGCCAAGATAGGGATAGCCCCCCGTTCTTC. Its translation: CASSQDRDSPPFF.

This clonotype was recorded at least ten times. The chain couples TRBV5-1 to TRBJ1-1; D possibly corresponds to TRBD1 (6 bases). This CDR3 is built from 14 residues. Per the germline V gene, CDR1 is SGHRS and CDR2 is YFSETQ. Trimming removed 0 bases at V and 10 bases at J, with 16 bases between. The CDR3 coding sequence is TGCGCCAGCAGCTTGGGGGAGACAGGATACCGAGCTTTCTTT. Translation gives CASSLGETGYRAFF.

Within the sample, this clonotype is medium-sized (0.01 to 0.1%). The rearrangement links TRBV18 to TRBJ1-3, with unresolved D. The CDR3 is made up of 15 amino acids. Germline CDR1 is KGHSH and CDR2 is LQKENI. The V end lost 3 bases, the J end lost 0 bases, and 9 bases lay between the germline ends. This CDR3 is CASSPAPVSGNTIYF. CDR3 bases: TGTGCCAGCTCACCGGCTCCTGTCTCTGGAAACACCATATATTTT.

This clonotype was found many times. In DNA form, the CDR3 reads TGTGCCAGCAGTTTACGGCAGCGTCCAGATACGCAGTATTTT. Amino acid sequence: CASSLRQRPDTQYF. V gene TRBV12-3 or TRBV12-4 combines with J gene TRBJ2-3; D call uncertain. Trimming cost V 2 bases and J 4 bases, with 10 bases left between them. The CDR3 loop spans 14 amino acids.

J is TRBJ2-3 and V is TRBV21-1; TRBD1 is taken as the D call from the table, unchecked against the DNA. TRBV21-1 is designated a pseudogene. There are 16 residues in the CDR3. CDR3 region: CASSAAWGTTSDTQYF. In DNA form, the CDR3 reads TGTGCCAGCAGCGCGGCGTGGGGGACTACCTCAGATACGCAGTATTTT.

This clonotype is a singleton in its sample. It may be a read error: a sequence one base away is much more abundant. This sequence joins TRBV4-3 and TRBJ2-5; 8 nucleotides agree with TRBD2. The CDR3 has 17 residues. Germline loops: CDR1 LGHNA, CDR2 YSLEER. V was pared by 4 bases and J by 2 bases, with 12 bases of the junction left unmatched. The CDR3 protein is CASSRNKLADPQETQYF. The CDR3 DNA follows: TGCGCCAGCAGCCGTAACAAACTAGCGGATCCGCAAGAGACCCAGTACTTC.

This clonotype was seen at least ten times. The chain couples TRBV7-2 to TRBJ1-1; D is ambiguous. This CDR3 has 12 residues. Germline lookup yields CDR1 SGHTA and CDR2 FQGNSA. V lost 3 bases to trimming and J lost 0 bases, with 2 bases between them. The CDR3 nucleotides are TGTGCCAGCAGCTTCCTGAACACTGAAGCTTTCTTT. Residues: CASSFLNTEAFF.

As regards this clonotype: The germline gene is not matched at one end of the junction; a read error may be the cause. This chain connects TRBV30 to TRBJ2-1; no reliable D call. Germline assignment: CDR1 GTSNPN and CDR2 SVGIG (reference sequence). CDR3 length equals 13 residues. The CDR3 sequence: CAWSPYRNLPLHF. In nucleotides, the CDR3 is TGTGCCTGGAGTCCGTACAGAAATTTACCCCTCCACTTC.

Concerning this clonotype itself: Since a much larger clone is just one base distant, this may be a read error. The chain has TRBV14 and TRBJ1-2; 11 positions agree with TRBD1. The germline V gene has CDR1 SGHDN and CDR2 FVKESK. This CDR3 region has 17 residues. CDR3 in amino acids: CASSPRTGGASLYGYNF. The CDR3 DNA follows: TGTGCCAGCAGCCCTAGGACAGGGGGCGCTTCCCTCTATGGCTACAACTTC. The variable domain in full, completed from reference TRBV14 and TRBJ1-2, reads EAGVTQFPSHSVIEKGQTVTLRCDPISGHDNLYWYRRVMGKEIKFLLHFVKESKQDESGMPNNRFLAERTGGTYSTLKVQPAELEDSGVYFCASSPRTGGASLYGYNFGSGTRLTVV.

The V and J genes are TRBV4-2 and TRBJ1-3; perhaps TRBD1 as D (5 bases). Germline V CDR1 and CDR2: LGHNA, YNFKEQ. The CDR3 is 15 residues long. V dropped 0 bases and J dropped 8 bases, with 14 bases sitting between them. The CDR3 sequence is CASSQESSGGYTIYF. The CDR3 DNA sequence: TGTGCCAGCAGCCAAGAGTCAAGCGGGGGATACACCATATATTTT.

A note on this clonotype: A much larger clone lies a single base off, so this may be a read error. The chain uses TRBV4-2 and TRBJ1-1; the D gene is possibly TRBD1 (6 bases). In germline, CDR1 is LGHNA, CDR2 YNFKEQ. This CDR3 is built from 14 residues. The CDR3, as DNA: TGTGTCAGCAGCACAAACAGGGTGAACACTGAAGCTTTCTTT. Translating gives CVSSTNRVNTEAFF.